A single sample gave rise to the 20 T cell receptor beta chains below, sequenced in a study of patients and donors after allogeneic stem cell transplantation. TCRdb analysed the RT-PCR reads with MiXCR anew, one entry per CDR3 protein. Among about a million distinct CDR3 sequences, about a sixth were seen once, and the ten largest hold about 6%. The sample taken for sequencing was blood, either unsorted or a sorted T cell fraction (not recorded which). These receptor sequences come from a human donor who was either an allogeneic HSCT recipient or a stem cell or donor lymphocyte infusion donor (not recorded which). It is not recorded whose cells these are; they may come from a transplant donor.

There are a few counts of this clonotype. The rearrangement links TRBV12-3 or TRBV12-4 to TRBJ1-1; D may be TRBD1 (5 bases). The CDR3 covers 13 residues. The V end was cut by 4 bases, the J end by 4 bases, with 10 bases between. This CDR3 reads CASSSREATEAFF. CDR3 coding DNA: TGTGCCAGCAGTTCCAGGGAAGCCACTGAAGCTTTCTTT.

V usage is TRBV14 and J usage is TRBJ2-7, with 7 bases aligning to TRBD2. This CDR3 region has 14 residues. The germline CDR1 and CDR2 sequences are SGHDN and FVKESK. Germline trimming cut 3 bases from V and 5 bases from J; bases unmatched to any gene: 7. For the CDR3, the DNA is TGTGCCAGCAGCCAGGGGAGGGCTGCCGACGAGCAGTACTTC. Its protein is CASSQGRAADEQYF. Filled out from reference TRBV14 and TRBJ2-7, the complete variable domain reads EAGVTQFPSHSVIEKGQTVTLRCDPISGHDNLYWYRRVMGKEIKFLLHFVKESKQDESGMPNNRFLAERTGGTYSTLKVQPAELEDSGVYFCASSQGRAADEQYFGPGTRLTVT.

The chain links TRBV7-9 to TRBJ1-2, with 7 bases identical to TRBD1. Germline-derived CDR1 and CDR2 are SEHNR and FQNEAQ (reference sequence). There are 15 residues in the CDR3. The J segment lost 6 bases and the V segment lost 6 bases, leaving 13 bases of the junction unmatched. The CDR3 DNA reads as TGTGCCAGCAGGTTAAAAGGGGGCCGATTCGATGGCTACACCTTC. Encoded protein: CASRLKGGRFDGYTF.

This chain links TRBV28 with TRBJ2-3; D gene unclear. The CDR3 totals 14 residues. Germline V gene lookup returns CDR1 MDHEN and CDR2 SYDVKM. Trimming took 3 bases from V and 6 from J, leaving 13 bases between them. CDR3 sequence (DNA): TGTGCCAGCAGTTTGTTATCTGACTTTGATACGCAGTATTTT. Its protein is CASSLLSDFDTQYF. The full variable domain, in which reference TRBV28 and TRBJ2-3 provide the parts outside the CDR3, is DVKVTQSSRYLVKRTGEKVFLECVQDMDHENMFWYRQDPGLGLRLIYFSYDVKMKEKGDIPEGYSVSREKKERFSLILESASTNQTSMYLCASSLLSDFDTQYFGPGTRLTVL.

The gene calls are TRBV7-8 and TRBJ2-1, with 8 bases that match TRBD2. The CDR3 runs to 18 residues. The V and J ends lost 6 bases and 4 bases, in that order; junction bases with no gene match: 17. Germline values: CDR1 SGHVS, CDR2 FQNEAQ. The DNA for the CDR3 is TGTGCCAGCAGGCTCGAACTGGTGTTAGCGGGAAGGTACAATGAGCAGTTCTTC. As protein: CASRLELVLAGRYNEQFF.

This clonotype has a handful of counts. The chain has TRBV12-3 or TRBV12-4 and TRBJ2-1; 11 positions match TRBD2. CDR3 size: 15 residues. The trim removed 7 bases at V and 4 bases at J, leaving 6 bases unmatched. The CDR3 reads CASTTRLAGYNEQFF. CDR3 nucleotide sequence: TGTGCCAGCACCACCCGACTAGCGGGGTACAATGAGCAGTTCTTC.

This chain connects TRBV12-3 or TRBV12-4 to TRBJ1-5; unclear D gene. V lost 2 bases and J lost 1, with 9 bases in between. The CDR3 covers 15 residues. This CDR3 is CASSLLWVSNQPQHF. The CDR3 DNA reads TGTGCCAGCAGTTTACTCTGGGTGAGCAATCAGCCCCAGCATTTT.

The CDR3 here is CSVLMAQIYEQYF. The CDR3 nucleotides are TGCAGCGTTCTTATGGCCCAAATCTACGAGCAGTACTTC. This chain joins TRBV29-1 and TRBJ2-7; no clear D gene. Looked up from germline, CDR1 is SQVTM and CDR2 is ANQGSEA. This CDR3 region has 13 residues. The ends were cut back, 5 bases at V and 3 bases at J, with 14 bases in the middle.

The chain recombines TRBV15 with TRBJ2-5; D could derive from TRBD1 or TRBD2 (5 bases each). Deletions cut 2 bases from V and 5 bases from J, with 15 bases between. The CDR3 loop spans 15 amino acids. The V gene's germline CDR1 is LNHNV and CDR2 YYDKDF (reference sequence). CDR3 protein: CATSRNRDLVETQYF. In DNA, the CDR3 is TGTGCCACCAGCAGAAACCGGGACCTAGTGGAGACCCAGTACTTC.

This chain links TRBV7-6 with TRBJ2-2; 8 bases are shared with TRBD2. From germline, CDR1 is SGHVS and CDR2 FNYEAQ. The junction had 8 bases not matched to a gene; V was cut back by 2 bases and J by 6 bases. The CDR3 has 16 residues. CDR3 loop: CASSLRGGRSAGELFF. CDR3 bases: TGTGCCAGCAGCTTACGGGGGGGTAGGAGTGCCGGGGAGCTGTTTTTT.

The chain's CDR3 is CASSYDGGQETQYF. The CDR3 DNA sequence: TGTGCCAGCAGTTACGATGGGGGGCAAGAGACCCAGTACTTC. The chain links TRBV6-2 or TRBV6-3 to TRBJ2-5; weak D call: TRBD2 (6 bases). The CDR3 has 14 amino acids. Germline assignment: CDR1 MNHEY and CDR2 SVGEGT. The V end lost 2 bases, the J end lost 2 bases, and 9 bases lay between the germline ends.

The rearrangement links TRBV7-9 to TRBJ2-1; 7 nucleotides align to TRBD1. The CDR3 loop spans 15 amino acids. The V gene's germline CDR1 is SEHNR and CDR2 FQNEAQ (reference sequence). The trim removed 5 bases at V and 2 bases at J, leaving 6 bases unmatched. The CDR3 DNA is TGTGCCAGCAGCCCCACCGGGACAGCCTACAATGAGCAGTTCTTC. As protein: CASSPTGTAYNEQFF.

The CDR3 loop is CASRGMGTGELFF. CDR3 DNA: TGCGCCAGCCGGGGAATGGGCACCGGGGAGCTGTTTTTT. This chain connects TRBV4-1 to TRBJ2-2, with D maybe TRBD2 (5 bases). The CDR3 runs to 13 residues. Looked up from germline, CDR1 is MGHRA and CDR2 is YSYEKL. Trimming shortened V by 8 bases and J by 4 bases, and 11 bases separated the two germline ends.

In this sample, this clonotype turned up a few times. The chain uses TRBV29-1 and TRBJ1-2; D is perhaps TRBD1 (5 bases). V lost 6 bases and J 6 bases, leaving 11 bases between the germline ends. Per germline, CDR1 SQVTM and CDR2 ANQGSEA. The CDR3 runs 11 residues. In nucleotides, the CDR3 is TGCAGCGTGCGGACAAGAGATGGCTACACCTTC. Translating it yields CSVRTRDGYTF. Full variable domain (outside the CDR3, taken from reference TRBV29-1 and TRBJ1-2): SAVISQKPSRDICQRGTSLTIQCQVDSQVTMMFWYRQQPGQSLTLIATANQGSEATYESGFVIDKFPISRPNLTFSTLTVSNMSPEDSSIYLCSVRTRDGYTFGSGTRLTVV.

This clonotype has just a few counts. The CDR3 here is CASPPRDSYNTGELFF. The DNA for the CDR3 is TGTGCCAGTCCCCCCAGGGACTCCTATAACACCGGGGAGCTGTTTTTT. The J gene is TRBJ2-2, the V gene TRBV28; weak D call: TRBD2 (6 bases). Germline lookup yields CDR1 MDHEN and CDR2 SYDVKM. Trimming stripped 9 bases from V and 2 bases from J, with 19 bases between. The CDR3 sequence is 16 residues long. Complete variable domain (other parts from reference TRBV28 and TRBJ2-2): DVKVTQSSRYLVKRTGEKVFLECVQDMDHENMFWYRQDPGLGLRLIYFSYDVKMKEKGDIPEGYSVSREKKERFSLILESASTNQTSMYLCASPPRDSYNTGELFFGEGSRLTVL.

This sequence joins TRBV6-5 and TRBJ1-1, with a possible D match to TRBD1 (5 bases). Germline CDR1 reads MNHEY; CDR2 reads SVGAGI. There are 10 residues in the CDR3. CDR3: CAVGATEAFF. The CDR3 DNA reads TGTGCGGTAGGGGCTACTGAAGCTTTCTTT.

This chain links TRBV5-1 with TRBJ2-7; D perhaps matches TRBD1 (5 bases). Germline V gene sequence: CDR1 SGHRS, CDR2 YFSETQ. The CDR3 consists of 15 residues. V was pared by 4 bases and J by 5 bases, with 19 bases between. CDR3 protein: CASSPYSLLDNEQYF. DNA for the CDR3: TGCGCCAGCAGCCCCTACTCCCTTTTGGACAACGAGCAGTACTTC.

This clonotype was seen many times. CDR3 sequence: CASKGTPYNEQFF. The CDR3 nucleotides are TGTGCCAGCAAAGGGACACCCTACAATGAGCAGTTCTTC. V is TRBV12-3 or TRBV12-4 and J is TRBJ2-1; D may be TRBD1 (6 bases). The CDR3 extends over 13 amino acids. The germline V and J ends were trimmed by 7 bases and 2 bases, with 9 bases remaining between them.

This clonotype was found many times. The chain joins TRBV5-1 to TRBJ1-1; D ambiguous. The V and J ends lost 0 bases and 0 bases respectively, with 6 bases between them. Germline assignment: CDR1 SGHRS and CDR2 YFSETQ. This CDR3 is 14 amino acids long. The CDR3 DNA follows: TGCGCCAGCAGCTTGGGGGGTGTGAACACTGAAGCTTTCTTT. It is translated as CASSLGGVNTEAFF.

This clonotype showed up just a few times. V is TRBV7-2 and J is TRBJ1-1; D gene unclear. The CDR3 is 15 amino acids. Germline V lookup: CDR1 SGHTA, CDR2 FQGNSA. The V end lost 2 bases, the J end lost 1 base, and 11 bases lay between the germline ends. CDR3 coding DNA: TGTGCCAGCAGCTTAAGATCCCTTCCGAACACTGAAGCTTTCTTT. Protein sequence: CASSLRSLPNTEAFF.